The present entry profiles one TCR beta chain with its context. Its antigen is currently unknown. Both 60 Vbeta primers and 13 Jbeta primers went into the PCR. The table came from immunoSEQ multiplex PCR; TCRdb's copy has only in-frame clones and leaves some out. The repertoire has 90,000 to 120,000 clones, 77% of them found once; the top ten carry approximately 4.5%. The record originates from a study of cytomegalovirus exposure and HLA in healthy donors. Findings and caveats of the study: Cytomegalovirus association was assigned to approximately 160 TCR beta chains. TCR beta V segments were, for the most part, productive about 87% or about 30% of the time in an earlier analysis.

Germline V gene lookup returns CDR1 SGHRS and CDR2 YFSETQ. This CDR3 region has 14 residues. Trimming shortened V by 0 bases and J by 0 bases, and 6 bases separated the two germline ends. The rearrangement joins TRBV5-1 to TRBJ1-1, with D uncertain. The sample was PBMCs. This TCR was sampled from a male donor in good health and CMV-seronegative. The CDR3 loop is CASSLVGMNTEAFF. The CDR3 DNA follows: TGCGCCAGCAGCTTGGTGGGCATGAACACTGAAGCTTTCTTT.